A single sample gave rise to the 17 T cell receptor beta chains below, sequenced in a study of breast tumors, draining lymph nodes, adjacent tissues. Breast cancer patients provided tissue from their axillary draining lymph nodes. TCRdb re-called the multiplex PCR reads through MiXCR, storing one row per CDR3 protein. The sample carries tens of thousands of distinct CDR3 sequences, roughly 29% recorded once. The sequenced material came from axillary lymph node tissue. All receptors come from a female donor with breast cancer. Some clones in this sample may be carry-over from other donors' samples.

V is TRBV18 and J is TRBJ1-2; no clear D. The CDR3 is made up of 11 amino acids. Germline V lookup: CDR1 KGHSH, CDR2 LQKENI. Trimming took off 6 bases at V and 6 bases at J, with 8 bases between the two ends. CDR3 DNA sequence: TGTGCCAGCTCCGCGGACGATGGCTACACCTTC. Amino acid sequence: CASSADDGYTF. Combining the CDR3 with reference TRBV18 and TRBJ1-2 gives the whole variable domain NAGVMQNPRHLVRRRGQEARLRCSPMKGHSHVYWYRQLPEEGLKFMVYLQKENIIDESGMPKERFSAEFPKEGPSILRIQQVVRGDSAAYFCASSADDGYTFGSGTRLTVV.

At least ten counts were recorded for this clonotype. The chain recombines TRBV9 with TRBJ1-4; D uncertain. Germline V gives CDR1 SGDLS, CDR2 YYNGEE. Between the trimmed V and J ends, which lost 4 bases and 3 bases, there was a span of 10 bases. This CDR3 region has 14 residues. The CDR3 DNA follows: TGTGCCAGCAGCCCTGGTCGGTCTAATGAAAAACTGTTTTTT. This sequence encodes CASSPGRSNEKLFF.

Of note for this clonotype: The junction does not match germline at one end; this may be a read error. The chain carries TRBV6-5 and TRBJ2-1, with 7 bases matching TRBD2. This CDR3 is 15 amino acids long. Germline V CDR1 and CDR2: MNHEY, SVGAGI. CDR3 coding DNA: TGTGCCAGCAGTTACGGGGGGGGTGGCAACAATAAGCAGTTCTTC. It yields the protein CASSYGGGGNNKQFF.

This rearrangement joins TRBV11-2 to TRBJ2-2; 9 bases are shared with TRBD2. The CDR3 extends over 15 amino acids. The V segment lost 2 bases and the J segment 7 bases; nucleotides outside the gene matches: 5. The germline V gene encodes CDR1 SGHAT and CDR2 FQNNGV. The CDR3 here is CASSLFSGSHGELFF. The CDR3, as DNA: TGTGCCAGCAGCTTATTTAGCGGGAGCCACGGGGAGCTGTTTTTT.

This clonotype was counted many times. This may stem from a read error, because a much larger clone lies one nucleotide away. The chain uses TRBV9 and TRBJ1-6; D unresolved. Per the germline V gene, CDR1 is SGDLS and CDR2 is YYNGEE. The CDR3 has 15 amino acids. The CDR3 is CASSGIRSDNSPPHF. CDR3 in DNA: TGTGCCAGCAGCGGTATTCGCTCTGATAATTCACCCCCCCACTTT.

Many counts were recorded for this clonotype. J is TRBJ2-5 and V is TRBV7-2; D gene ambiguous. Germline values: CDR1 SGHTA, CDR2 FQGNSA. With 5 bases removed from V and 4 bases from J, the gap between germline ends came to 11 bases. The length of the CDR3 is 13 residues. The CDR3 protein is CASSRKVGETQYF. CDR3 coding DNA: TGTGCCAGCAGCAGGAAGGTGGGAGAGACCCAGTACTTC.

The V and J genes are TRBV7-2 and TRBJ1-2, with D unresolved. CDR1 SGHTA and CDR2 FQGNSA come from the germline V gene. This CDR3 is built from 13 residues. The V and J ends lost 3 bases and 0 bases respectively, with 5 bases between them. The CDR3 reads CASSLQANYGYTF. As DNA, the CDR3 is TGTGCCAGCAGCTTGCAGGCTAACTATGGCTACACCTTC.

This clonotype was recorded many times. The chain carries TRBV28 and TRBJ1-2; 7 bases are a match to TRBD1. The CDR3 covers 12 residues. Germline CDR1 and CDR2: MDHEN and SYDVKM. V was clipped by 5 bases and J by 8 bases; unmatched bases: 5. The CDR3 loop is CASSITGEGYTF. CDR3 in DNA: TGTGCCAGCAGTATCACAGGGGAAGGCTACACCTTC.

This clonotype has at least ten counts. V usage is TRBV9 and J usage is TRBJ2-7; 10 nucleotides match TRBD1. Germline CDR1 and CDR2: SGDLS and YYNGEE. CDR3 length: 17 residues. V was pared by 0 bases and J by 2 bases, with 8 bases of the junction left unmatched. The CDR3 protein is CASSVAFVGQGPYEQYF. The CDR3 DNA reads as TGTGCCAGCAGCGTAGCTTTTGTGGGACAGGGGCCCTACGAGCAGTACTTC.

This clonotype was found many times. The chain is built from TRBV6-6 and TRBJ2-7; TRBD2 matches at 13 bases. Germline CDR1 is MNHNY and CDR2 is SVGAGI (reference sequence). This CDR3 has 14 amino acids. Germline trimming cut 6 bases from V and 2 bases from J; bases unmatched to any gene: 1. This CDR3 reads CASRGTSGTYEQYF. CDR3 nucleotides: TGTGCCAGCAGGGGGACTAGCGGGACCTACGAGCAGTACTTC.

The gene calls are TRBV20-1 and TRBJ2-7; 10 bases are shared with TRBD2. CDR1 and CDR2 from the germline V gene are DFQATT and SNEGSKA (reference sequence). The trim removed 2 bases at V and 2 bases at J, leaving 3 bases unmatched. The CDR3 is made up of 14 amino acids. DNA of the CDR3: TGCAGTGCTAGAACCGGGACTAGCGCCTACGAGCAGTACTTC. This gives the protein CSARTGTSAYEQYF.

As for this clonotype: The conserved closing phenylalanine or tryptophan is absent in this CDR3, likely reflecting a read error. The chain is built from TRBV19 and TRBJ1-2; TRBD1 matches 11 bases. This CDR3 contains 16 residues. Per germline, CDR1 LNHDA and CDR2 SQIVND (reference sequence). CDR3 residues: CASSPRGTGGRYDYTS. CDR3 DNA sequence: TGTGCCAGTAGCCCACGGGGGACAGGGGGGCGATATGACTACACCTCC.

The J gene is TRBJ2-1, the V gene TRBV28, with TRBD2 identical over 12 bases. Trimming cost V 1 base and J 9 bases; bases outside gene matches: 4. Germline values: CDR1 MDHEN, CDR2 SYDVKM. The CDR3 loop spans 15 amino acids. The CDR3 DNA follows: TGTGCCAGCAGTTTATCGACTAGCGGGAGAACTGAGCAGTTCTTC. Translating gives CASSLSTSGRTEQFF.

This clonotype was observed many times. The chain carries TRBV4-1 and TRBJ1-5; D gene unclear. Germline-derived CDR1 and CDR2 are MGHRA and YSYEKL. Trimming stripped 0 bases from V and 5 bases from J, with 14 bases between. This CDR3 comprises 16 residues. CDR3 nucleotides: TGCGCCAGCAGCCAAGATAGGACGGGTGGCCATCAGCCCCAGCATTTT. It is translated as CASSQDRTGGHQPQHF.

The chain couples TRBV20-1 to TRBJ1-5; possible D gene TRBD1, 6 bases. CDR3 length equals 13 residues. V was trimmed by 6 bases and J by 2 bases, leaving 11 bases between them. Germline-derived CDR1 and CDR2 are DFQATT and SNEGSKA (reference sequence). CDR3 sequence: CSAGRQGNQPQHF. The CDR3, as DNA: TGCAGTGCCGGGCGACAGGGCAATCAGCCCCAGCATTTT.

This clonotype was detected ten times or more. The genes are TRBV20-1 and TRBJ1-1, with TRBD1 as a possible D gene (5 bases). V was pared by 5 bases and J by 3 bases, with 13 bases between. Germline CDR1 reads DFQATT; CDR2 reads SNEGSKA (reference sequence). The length of the CDR3 is 13 residues. This chain's CDR3 is CSAVRVKDTEAFF. CDR3 in DNA: TGCAGTGCTGTCAGGGTGAAGGACACTGAAGCTTTCTTT.

This clonotype appeared many times. The chain couples TRBV27 to TRBJ1-5; 8 nucleotides line up with TRBD1. The CDR3 totals 17 residues. V lost 4 bases and J lost 2; bases outside the gene matches: 10. Germline CDR1 is MNHEY and CDR2 is SMNVEV (reference sequence). The CDR3 region has the DNA TGTGCCAGCAGTTCCGCAGGGGGCTGGTGGGGCAATCAGCCCCAGCATTTT. Translating gives CASSSAGGWWGNQPQHF.